A selection of T cell receptor beta chains follows, all from one sample in a study of CD8 T cells in Susac syndrome. TCRdb ran MiXCR on the immunoSEQ multiplex PCR reads and lists one entry per CDR3 protein. Here the sample spans fewer than 200,000 distinct CDR3 sequences, approximately 95% being singletons. The source material was CD4+ T cells from PBMCs. The receptors were gathered from a human donor in good health. Each CDR3 is given with its conserved first and last residue. A D gene is named only where the DNA matches it firmly. For some rows the clone size is stated as once, few or many, or as a class when expanded; others skip it.

d_call: .
cdr3_length: 11
j_call: TRBJ2-4
clone_size: .
v_call: TRBV7-8
cdr3_nt: TGTGCCAGCAGCTTAACGGCCATTCAGTACTTC
cdr3_aa: CASSLTAIQYF

d_call: .
cdr3_length: 15
j_call: TRBJ1-5
clone_size: once
v_call: TRBV28
cdr3_nt: TGTGCCAGCAGTTTCGCCGGGGCGGGCAATCAGCCCCAGCATTTT
cdr3_aa: CASSFAGAGNQPQHF

d_call: .
cdr3_length: 12
j_call: TRBJ1-1
clone_size: once
v_call: TRBV28
cdr3_nt: TGTGCCAGCAGTACCTCGGGAACTGAAGCTTTCTTT
cdr3_aa: CASSTSGTEAFF

d_call: .
cdr3_length: 13
j_call: TRBJ2-1
clone_size: .
v_call: TRBV6-5
cdr3_nt: TGTGCCAGCAGGCAGGCTATGTACAATGAGCAGTTCTTC
cdr3_aa: CASRQAMYNEQFF

d_call: TRBD2
cdr3_length: 15
j_call: TRBJ2-7
clone_size: .
v_call: TRBV5-1
cdr3_nt: TGCGCCAGCAGGACGGGACTAGCGGGGGCGTTCGTGCAGTACTTC
cdr3_aa: CASRTGLAGAFVQYF

d_call: TRBD1
cdr3_length: 15
j_call: TRBJ1-2
clone_size: .
v_call: TRBV6-2/TRBV6-3
cdr3_nt: TGTGCCAGCAGGTCTACAGGGGGACCCAACTATGGCTACACCTTC
cdr3_aa: CASRSTGGPNYGYTF

d_call: .
cdr3_length: 14
j_call: TRBJ1-3
clone_size: few
v_call: TRBV5-1
cdr3_nt: TGCGCCAGCAGCTTGGAGGGGACTGGAAACACCATATATTTT
cdr3_aa: CASSLEGTGNTIYF

d_call: .
cdr3_length: 16
j_call: TRBJ2-6
clone_size: .
v_call: TRBV2
cdr3_nt: TGTGCCAGCAGTGTCGGTATATTCTCTGGGGCCAACGTCCTGACTTTC
cdr3_aa: CASSVGIFSGANVLTF

d_call: .
cdr3_length: 16
j_call: TRBJ1-6
clone_size: .
v_call: TRBV6-2/TRBV6-3
cdr3_nt: TGTGCCAGCAGCCGAGAAGGACAGTACTATAATTCACCCCTCCACTTT
cdr3_aa: CASSREGQYYNSPLHF

d_call: .
cdr3_length: 14
j_call: TRBJ1-1
clone_size: .
v_call: TRBV29-1
cdr3_nt: TGCAGCGTGGGGGGGAAATTAAGGAACACTGAAGCTTTCTTT
cdr3_aa: CSVGGKLRNTEAFF

d_call: .
cdr3_length: 14
j_call: TRBJ1-2
clone_size: .
v_call: TRBV20-1
cdr3_nt: TGCAGTGCCATAGTGCGGCAGGGTCGGTATGGCTACACCTTC
cdr3_aa: CSAIVRQGRYGYTF

d_call: .
cdr3_length: 15
j_call: TRBJ1-4
clone_size: .
v_call: TRBV4-3
cdr3_nt: TGCGCCAGCAGCCAAGATTCCAGACCGAATGAAAAACTGTTTTTT
cdr3_aa: CASSQDSRPNEKLFF

d_call: .
cdr3_length: 15
j_call: TRBJ1-5
clone_size: .
v_call: TRBV20-1
cdr3_nt: TGCAGTGCTAGCCCTCCCACAGGGCTGCATCAGCCCCAGCATTTT
cdr3_aa: CSASPPTGLHQPQHF

d_call: TRBD1
cdr3_length: 16
j_call: TRBJ2-7
clone_size: .
v_call: TRBV12-3/TRBV12-4
cdr3_nt: TGTGCCAGCAGTTCTTTGACAGGGGGCGTCTCCTACGAGCAGTACTTC
cdr3_aa: CASSSLTGGVSYEQYF

d_call: .
cdr3_length: 13
j_call: TRBJ1-5
clone_size: .
v_call: TRBV3-1
cdr3_nt: TGTGCCAGCAGCCAAGGGCCTAAGCAGCCCCAGCATTTT
cdr3_aa: CASSQGPKQPQHF

d_call: .
cdr3_length: 13
j_call: TRBJ1-1
clone_size: .
v_call: TRBV11-2
cdr3_nt: TGTGCCAGCAGCACAGACCCTAACACTGAAGCTTTCTTT
cdr3_aa: CASSTDPNTEAFF

d_call: TRBD1
cdr3_length: 15
j_call: TRBJ1-2
clone_size: once
v_call: TRBV20-1
cdr3_nt: TGCAGTGCTTCTGTTCGGGGACAGGGCCCCTGGGGCTACACCTTC
cdr3_aa: CSASVRGQGPWGYTF

d_call: .
cdr3_length: 14
j_call: TRBJ1-4
clone_size: .
v_call: TRBV5-4
cdr3_nt: TGTGCCAGCAGCTTGGCTGGGACCAGGGAAAAACTGTTTTTT
cdr3_aa: CASSLAGTREKLFF

d_call: TRBD2
cdr3_length: 14
j_call: TRBJ2-7
clone_size: .
v_call: TRBV30
cdr3_nt: TGTGCCTGGAGTGTTCTAGCGGGGATCGGCGAGCAGTACTTC
cdr3_aa: CAWSVLAGIGEQYF

d_call: .
cdr3_length: 16
j_call: TRBJ2-3
clone_size: .
v_call: TRBV9
cdr3_nt: TGTGCCAGCAGCGACAATTGGGGAAAAGGCTCAGGTACGCAGTATTTT
cdr3_aa: CASSDNWGKGSGTQYF

d_call: TRBD1
cdr3_length: 15
j_call: TRBJ1-5
clone_size: once
v_call: TRBV29-1
cdr3_nt: TGCAGCGTTTTACTCTCGGGACAGGGTAATCAGCCCCAGCATTTT
cdr3_aa: CSVLLSGQGNQPQHF

d_call: .
cdr3_length: 14
j_call: TRBJ1-4
clone_size: .
v_call: TRBV7-8
cdr3_nt: TGTGCCAGCACCCGAGCAGGGTCGGGTGAAAAACTGTTTTTT
cdr3_aa: CASTRAGSGEKLFF

d_call: .
cdr3_length: 13
j_call: TRBJ1-1
clone_size: .
v_call: TRBV19
cdr3_nt: TGTGCCAGTAGTATACAGGGGAACACTGAAGCTTTCTTT
cdr3_aa: CASSIQGNTEAFF

d_call: .
cdr3_length: 15
j_call: TRBJ2-1
clone_size: .
v_call: TRBV27
cdr3_nt: TGTGCCAGCAGTCGGTCGTGGGTGTCCTACAATGAGCAGTTCTTC
cdr3_aa: CASSRSWVSYNEQFF

d_call: TRBD1
cdr3_length: 15
j_call: TRBJ1-6
clone_size: .
v_call: TRBV5-1
cdr3_nt: TGCGCCAGCAGCTTGGAGGGACAGAAGACCTCACCCCTCCACTTT
cdr3_aa: CASSLEGQKTSPLHF

d_call: .
cdr3_length: 13
j_call: TRBJ1-1
clone_size: .
v_call: TRBV19
cdr3_nt: TGTGCCAGTAGTATCCGGCAGAACACTGAAGCTTTCTTT
cdr3_aa: CASSIRQNTEAFF

d_call: TRBD1
cdr3_length: 15
j_call: TRBJ1-5
clone_size: .
v_call: TRBV15
cdr3_nt: TGTGCCACCAGGGGAGGGGGCAGCGGGAATCAGCCCCAGCATTTT
cdr3_aa: CATRGGGSGNQPQHF

d_call: TRBD1
cdr3_length: 15
j_call: TRBJ1-4
clone_size: .
v_call: TRBV20-1
cdr3_nt: TGCAGTGCTAGAAGTAGGGGGCGCCCTAATGAAAAACTGTTTTTT
cdr3_aa: CSARSRGRPNEKLFF

d_call: .
cdr3_length: 12
j_call: TRBJ2-2
clone_size: .
v_call: TRBV3-1
cdr3_nt: TGTGCCAGCAGCCAAGCTTCCGGGGAGCTGTTTTTT
cdr3_aa: CASSQASGELFF

d_call: .
cdr3_length: 14
j_call: TRBJ1-3
clone_size: .
v_call: TRBV28
cdr3_nt: TGTGCCAGCAGTTCGGGGGGAGTTGGAAACACCATATATTTT
cdr3_aa: CASSSGGVGNTIYF

d_call: .
cdr3_length: 15
j_call: TRBJ1-1
clone_size: .
v_call: TRBV11-1
cdr3_nt: TGTGCCAGCAGCTCCACGGGGGGGAAGAACACTGAAGCTTTCTTT
cdr3_aa: CASSSTGGKNTEAFF

d_call: TRBD1
cdr3_length: 16
j_call: TRBJ1-4
clone_size: .
v_call: TRBV4-2
cdr3_nt: TGTGCCAGCAGCCCCGGGACAGTTGCAACTAATGAAAAACTGTTTTTT
cdr3_aa: CASSPGTVATNEKLFF

d_call: .
cdr3_length: 14
j_call: TRBJ2-2
clone_size: once
v_call: TRBV4-3
cdr3_nt: TGCGCCAGCAGCCAAGATCCGTACACCGGGGAGCTGTTTTTT
cdr3_aa: CASSQDPYTGELFF

d_call: .
cdr3_length: 11
j_call: TRBJ1-2
clone_size: .
v_call: TRBV29-1
cdr3_nt: TGCAGCGTGGGGGGAGGAGGCGGCTACACCTTC
cdr3_aa: CSVGGGGGYTF

d_call: .
cdr3_length: 14
j_call: TRBJ1-1
clone_size: .
v_call: TRBV25-1
cdr3_nt: TGTGCCACCGAACCGTTTACAGTGAACACTGAAGCTTTCTTT
cdr3_aa: CATEPFTVNTEAFF

d_call: .
cdr3_length: 15
j_call: TRBJ1-5
clone_size: .
v_call: TRBV27
cdr3_nt: TGTGCCACTCGTCGATGGAGCGATAGCAATCAGCCCCAGCATTTT
cdr3_aa: CATRRWSDSNQPQHF

d_call: .
cdr3_length: 15
j_call: TRBJ2-2
clone_size: .
v_call: TRBV9
cdr3_nt: TGTGCCAGCAGCGTTGGGGAGCGTGAGGCCGGGGAGCTGTTTTTT
cdr3_aa: CASSVGEREAGELFF

d_call: .
cdr3_length: 14
j_call: TRBJ2-5
clone_size: .
v_call: TRBV9
cdr3_nt: TGTGCCAGCAGCCGAGGGGCCAGCGTAGAGACCCAGTACTTC
cdr3_aa: CASSRGASVETQYF

d_call: .
cdr3_length: 14
j_call: TRBJ2-3
clone_size: .
v_call: TRBV20-1
cdr3_nt: TGCAGTGCTAAGAATTCAGGGGGCACAGATACGCAGTATTTT
cdr3_aa: CSAKNSGGTDTQYF

d_call: .
cdr3_length: 17
j_call: TRBJ2-6
clone_size: .
v_call: TRBV27
cdr3_nt: TGTGCCAGCAGTTTACATGTCCGCTTGGGAGGGGCCAACGTCCTGACTTTC
cdr3_aa: CASSLHVRLGGANVLTF

d_call: TRBD1
cdr3_length: 13
j_call: TRBJ2-7
clone_size: .
v_call: TRBV12-3/TRBV12-4
cdr3_nt: TGTGCCAGCAGTTCCGGGACAGGCTACGAGCAGTACTTC
cdr3_aa: CASSSGTGYEQYF

d_call: .
cdr3_length: 15
j_call: TRBJ1-6
clone_size: .
v_call: TRBV5-1
cdr3_nt: TGCGCCAGCAGACCGACCGGGACATCTAATTCACCCCTCCACTTT
cdr3_aa: CASRPTGTSNSPLHF

d_call: .
cdr3_length: 15
j_call: TRBJ2-2
clone_size: .
v_call: TRBV9
cdr3_nt: TGTGCCAGCAGCGTCCACAACAGTCCCAGCGGGGAGCTGTTTTTT
cdr3_aa: CASSVHNSPSGELFF

d_call: .
cdr3_length: 15
j_call: TRBJ1-1
clone_size: .
v_call: TRBV29-1
cdr3_nt: TGCAGCGTTGATACCCCTAAGGGCATGAACACTGAAGCTTTCTTT
cdr3_aa: CSVDTPKGMNTEAFF

d_call: TRBD1
cdr3_length: 18
j_call: TRBJ2-6
clone_size: .
v_call: TRBV10-3
cdr3_nt: TGTGCCATCAGATCATCGGACAGGTTTTTCTCTGGGGCCAACGTCCTGACTTTC
cdr3_aa: CAIRSSDRFFSGANVLTF

d_call: .
cdr3_length: 14
j_call: TRBJ2-3
clone_size: .
v_call: TRBV29-1
cdr3_nt: TGCAGCGTTGCCCCCAAATTACGCACAGATACGCAGTATTTT
cdr3_aa: CSVAPKLRTDTQYF

d_call: .
cdr3_length: 13
j_call: TRBJ1-1
clone_size: .
v_call: TRBV7-9
cdr3_nt: TGTGCCAGTGCTAGGGCTTCGAACACTGAAGCTTTCTTT
cdr3_aa: CASARASNTEAFF

d_call: .
cdr3_length: 15
j_call: TRBJ1-5
clone_size: .
v_call: TRBV4-1
cdr3_nt: TGCGCCAGCAGCCAAGAGGGTTTGGTTTTTCAGCCCCAGCATTTT
cdr3_aa: CASSQEGLVFQPQHF

d_call: .
cdr3_length: 13
j_call: TRBJ1-1
clone_size: .
v_call: TRBV9
cdr3_nt: TGTGCCAGCAGCGTAATGGGGAACACTGAAGCTTTCTTT
cdr3_aa: CASSVMGNTEAFF

d_call: .
cdr3_length: 14
j_call: TRBJ1-1
clone_size: .
v_call: TRBV7-3
cdr3_nt: TGTGCCAGCAGCCCCGGATTGGGGAGAACTGAAGCTTTCTTT
cdr3_aa: CASSPGLGRTEAFF

d_call: TRBD1
cdr3_length: 15
j_call: TRBJ1-5
clone_size: .
v_call: TRBV7-2
cdr3_nt: TGTGCCAGCAGCTACACAGGGGGGTCAAGTCAGCCCCAGCATTTT
cdr3_aa: CASSYTGGSSQPQHF

d_call: TRBD2
cdr3_length: 15
j_call: TRBJ2-3
clone_size: .
v_call: TRBV18
cdr3_nt: TGTGCCAGCTCACCACCGGGACTAACCTCAGATACGCAGTATTTT
cdr3_aa: CASSPPGLTSDTQYF

d_call: TRBD1
cdr3_length: 13
j_call: TRBJ1-1
clone_size: .
v_call: TRBV6-2/TRBV6-3
cdr3_nt: TGTGCCATCAACAGGGGTGTAGGCACTGAAGCTTTCTTT
cdr3_aa: CAINRGVGTEAFF